These 21 T cell receptor beta chains were all obtained from the same sample, sequenced in a study of T cell repertoires in cytomegalovirus infection. No cognate antigen is known for these TCRs. MiXCR, run by TCRdb on the reads, gives a single entry per CDR3 protein. Of approximately 990,000 distinct CDR3 sequences in the sample, more than 25% were seen once. The starting material was cultured CD8+ T cells from PBMCs, obtained from culture after CMV antigen stimulation. The receptors were gathered from a human donor in good health (CMV status not recorded). Some clones in this sample may be carry-over from other donors' samples.

This clonotype was counted a few times. The V call is TRBV7-9, the J call TRBJ2-7; 9 bases are shared with TRBD1. Germline loops: CDR1 SEHNR, CDR2 FQNEAQ (reference sequence). With V trimmed by 4 bases and J by 5 bases, 6 bases remained unmatched. The CDR3 contains 14 residues. CDR3 sequence: CASSSGQGINEQYV. The CDR3 coding sequence is TGTGCCAGCAGCTCCGGACAGGGGATCAACGAGCAGTACGTC.

The chain has TRBV14 and TRBJ2-5, with 7 bases matching TRBD2. The CDR3 is 16 amino acids. The J segment lost 3 bases and the V segment lost 0 bases, leaving 7 bases of the junction unmatched. Germline V gene data show CDR1 as SGHDN and CDR2 as FVKESK. Here the CDR3 reads CASSQDFGGLEETQYF. CDR3 coding DNA: TGTGCCAGCAGCCAAGATTTCGGCGGACTAGAAGAGACCCAGTACTTC.

This clonotype occurred many times. The rearrangement links TRBV12-3 or TRBV12-4 to TRBJ1-5; D gene unclear. Trimming pared 1 base from V and 3 bases from J, leaving 16 bases between. The CDR3 covers 17 residues. CDR3 sequence (DNA): TGTGCCAGCAGTTTAGGTTTACTGTGGCGAAACAATCAGCCCCAGCATTTT. Protein product: CASSLGLLWRNNQPQHF.

The rearrangement uses TRBV24-1 and TRBJ2-5; possibly TRBD2 for D (5 bases). The germline V gene has CDR1 KGHDR and CDR2 SFDVKD. The CDR3 extends over 15 amino acids. Trimming left V 0 bases short and J 2 bases short, with 9 bases between. The CDR3 sequence is CATSDLQGSQETQYF. The CDR3 nucleotides are TGTGCCACCAGTGATTTGCAAGGGAGTCAAGAGACCCAGTACTTC.

The gene calls are TRBV27 and TRBJ2-3, with D perhaps TRBD1 or TRBD2 (5 bases each). This CDR3 comprises 17 residues. In germline, CDR1 is MNHEY, CDR2 SMNVEV (reference sequence). V lost 8 bases to trimming and J lost 4 bases, with 25 bases between them. The CDR3 nucleotides are TGTGCCAGCGCAAAAACCGATCAGGGACCCAGGCCAGATACGCAGTATTTT. This gives the protein CASAKTDQGPRPDTQYF.

The CDR3 sequence: CASSYVWNTEAFF. The CDR3 DNA reads TGTGCCAGCAGTTACGTGTGGAACACTGAAGCTTTCTTT. This sequence joins TRBV6-2 or TRBV6-3 and TRBJ1-1, with D unresolved. Germline assignment: CDR1 MNHEY and CDR2 SVGEGT. Trimming cost V 2 bases and J 1 base, with 5 bases left between them. This CDR3 is built from 13 residues.

With respect to this clonotype: Relative to the germline gene, one junction end is altered; a read error may explain this. The CDR3 DNA reads TGTGCCAGCAGTTACTCGAACCGAAGGTCCTGTAATTCACCCCTCCACTTT. It specifies CASSYSNRRSCNSPLHF. This chain uses TRBV6-8 with TRBJ1-6; D is unresolved. Germline V lookup: CDR1 MNHGY, CDR2 SAAAGT. The CDR3 consists of 17 residues.

The chain has TRBV4-1 and TRBJ1-6; D is possibly TRBD1 (5 bases). The V and J ends lost 1 base and 8 bases respectively, with 12 bases between them. Germline CDR1 reads MGHRA; CDR2 reads YSYEKL. The length of the CDR3 is 15 residues. The DNA of the CDR3 is TGCGCCAGCAGCCAAGTTAAGGGACTTGATTCACCCCTCCACTTT. This sequence encodes CASSQVKGLDSPLHF.

The gene calls are TRBV7-9 and TRBJ2-6; TRBD1 or TRBD2 may be the D gene (5 bases each). The germline V gene encodes CDR1 SEHNR and CDR2 FQNEAQ (reference sequence). V was trimmed by 1 base and J by 0 bases, leaving 13 bases between them. The CDR3 spans 18 residues. The CDR3 sequence: CASSLGGFRLSGANVLTF. CDR3 DNA: TGTGCCAGCAGCTTAGGGGGGTTCCGCCTCTCTGGGGCCAACGTCCTGACTTTC.

This clonotype came up once. A junction boundary mismatches the germline segment, possibly from a read error. The V and J genes are TRBV7-9 and TRBJ2-7; TRBD1 matches 8 bases. CDR1 and CDR2 from the germline V gene are SEHNR and FQNEAQ (reference sequence). The CDR3 extends over 15 amino acids. CDR3 nucleotide sequence: TGTGCCAGCACCTTAGCATGGACAGGGTCCTACGAGCAGTACTTC. This encodes CASTLAWTGSYEQYF. Combining the CDR3 with reference TRBV7-9 and TRBJ2-7 gives the whole variable domain DTGVSQNPRHKITKRGQNVTFRCDPISEHNRLYWYRQTLGQGPEFLTYFQNEAQLEKSRLLSDRFSAERPKGSFSTLEIQRTEQGDSAMYLCASTLAWTGSYEQYFGPGTRLTVT.

This chain uses TRBV12-3 or TRBV12-4 with TRBJ1-2; 7 bases match TRBD1. V shed 8 bases, J shed 3 bases, and the junction held 6 bases outside the gene matches. The CDR3 consists of 13 residues. This chain's CDR3 is CASRGGAHYGYTF. CDR3 nucleotide sequence: TGTGCCAGCCGAGGGGGCGCGCACTATGGCTACACCTTC.

This clonotype was observed at least ten times. The genes are TRBV6-5 and TRBJ1-1; 7 bases are shared with TRBD1. The V gene's germline CDR1 is MNHEY and CDR2 SVGAGI. V was clipped by 6 bases and J by 5 bases; unmatched bases: 6. This CDR3 has 13 residues. The DNA of the CDR3 is TGTGCCAGCAGCCGGACAGGTGTAACTGAAGCTTTCTTT. This translates into CASSRTGVTEAFF.

This clonotype showed up just once. The chain recombines TRBV29-1 with TRBJ2-2, with 7 bases fitting TRBD1. The CDR3 is made up of 14 amino acids. After removal of 2 bases from V and 5 bases from J, the junction contained 5 bases not matched to a gene. The germline V gene encodes CDR1 SQVTM and CDR2 ANQGSEA. CDR3 DNA sequence: TGCAGCGTTGAACCGGGACAGTCAACCGGGGAGCTGTTTTTT. The encoded protein is CSVEPGQSTGELFF.

The genes are TRBV7-3 and TRBJ2-1; D possibly corresponds to TRBD2 (6 bases). The CDR3 is 13 amino acids. Germline CDR1 SGHTA, CDR2 FQGTGA. V lost 10 bases, J lost 2 bases, and 12 bases lay in between. CDR3 nucleotides: TGTGCCAAAAGCGGGCCCACCTACAATGAGCAGTTCTTC. Translating gives CAKSGPTYNEQFF.

This rearrangement joins TRBV12-3 or TRBV12-4 to TRBJ2-7; TRBD1 matches 10 bases. With V trimmed by 5 bases and J by 6 bases, 10 bases remained unmatched. The CDR3 is 15 amino acids. CDR3 amino acids: CASSLRTGGYGEQYF. For the CDR3, the DNA is TGTGCCAGCAGTCTCCGGACAGGGGGTTACGGCGAGCAGTACTTC.

There are many counts of this clonotype. The V call is TRBV7-9, the J call TRBJ1-1; 10 nucleotides match TRBD1. The CDR3 is 16 amino acids. CDR1 and CDR2 from the germline V gene are SEHNR and FQNEAQ (reference sequence). Losses at the gene ends were 10 bases for V and 2 bases for J; bases not matched to a gene: 13. The DNA for the CDR3 is TGTGCCACAACCGGGACAGGGGCTTGGGGTAACACTGAAGCTTTCTTT. This encodes CATTGTGAWGNTEAFF.

The chain employs TRBV27 and TRBJ2-3; 9 bases are a match to TRBD1. This CDR3 has 14 residues. Trimming at V came to 3 bases and at J to 6 bases, leaving 4 bases not matched to a gene. CDR1 is MNHEY and CDR2 is SMNVEV in the germline V gene (reference sequence). The CDR3: CASSFGTGFDTQYF. The CDR3 DNA reads as TGTGCCAGCAGTTTCGGGACAGGGTTTGATACGCAGTATTTT.

The rearrangement joins TRBV2 to TRBJ2-3; possibly TRBD1 or TRBD2 for D (5 bases each). The CDR3 is 14 residues long. In germline, CDR1 is SNHLY, CDR2 FYNNEI. V dropped 7 bases and J dropped 6 bases, with 17 bases sitting between them. The DNA for the CDR3 is TGTGCCAGCACTCCAGGGACGGCGGCCGATACGCAGTATTTT. It is translated as CASTPGTAADTQYF. The variable domain in full, with the rest retrieved from reference TRBV2 and TRBJ2-3, is EPEVTQTPSHQVTQMGQEVILRCVPISNHLYFYWYRQILGQKVEFLVSFYNNEISEKSEIFDDQFSVERPDGSNFTLKIRSTKLEDSAMYFCASTPGTAADTQYFGPGTRLTVL.

This clonotype was seen more than once but under ten times. The chain carries TRBV6-5 and TRBJ1-2; no firm D call. Looked up from germline, CDR1 is MNHEY and CDR2 is SVGAGI. The CDR3 runs 13 residues. V gave up 1 base and J gave up 6 bases, with 9 bases separating them. CDR3 nucleotides: TGTGCCAGCAGTTACTTGCTGAGAGATGGCTACACCTTC. Its translation is CASSYLLRDGYTF.

This clonotype occurred a few times. The chain uses TRBV6-9 and TRBJ2-5; 8 bases align to TRBD2. CDR3 length equals 13 residues. Losses at the gene ends were 6 bases for V and 4 bases for J; bases not matched to a gene: 4. CDR1 MNHGY and CDR2 SVAAGI come from the germline V gene. CDR3 amino acids: CASSRGGRETQYF. CDR3 coding DNA: TGTGCCAGCAGCCGGGGGGGGCGAGAGACCCAGTACTTC.

The V and J genes are TRBV4-3 and TRBJ2-7, with D perhaps matching TRBD2 (6 bases). CDR1 is LGHNA, CDR2 YSLEER, per germline. The germline V and J ends were trimmed by 1 base and 3 bases, with 10 bases remaining between them. The CDR3 contains 14 residues. DNA of the CDR3: TGCGCCAGCAGCCAAGCCCCCGGGAGCTACGAGCAGTACGTC. Its protein product is CASSQAPGSYEQYV.